This T cell receptor beta chain was captured in a study of cytotoxic CD8 clonotypes in ibrutinib-treated CLL. Across the whole study: The response samples were taken once patients had been treated for a median of approximately 12 months, range 6 to 36.

Sequenced by immunoSEQ multiplex PCR; TCRdb stores in-frame clones only, minus some. The sample has more than 70,000 clones; roughly 77% are singletons. The CDR3 runs to 16 residues. The V gene end was trimmed by 5 bases and the J gene end by 5 bases; junction bases not matched to a gene: 12. The germline V gene encodes CDR1 SGHAT and CDR2 FQNNGV. Here the sequenced sample was PBMCs, taken after 12 months of ibrutinib treatment. This receptor was obtained from a human donor with chronic lymphocytic leukemia. The chain uses TRBV11-2 and TRBJ2-7; 10 bases match TRBD2. This chain's CDR3 is CASSPPPQREGDEQYF. CDR3 bases: TGTGCCAGCAGCCCCCCTCCCCAGCGGGAGGGCGACGAGCAGTACTTC.